A single count supports the clone carrying this TCR beta chain. This entry is derived from a study of radiation and T cells in renal cell carcinoma. This CDR3 has 14 residues. Germline trimming cut 1 base from V and 5 bases from J; bases unmatched to any gene: 2. Germline CDR1 and CDR2: SGHAT and FQDESV (reference sequence). Time point given: baseline pretreatment blood. Treatment defined: 15 Gy SBRT to primary tumor, nephrectomy 4 weeks later. Clear cell pathology was present in this patient's renal cell carcinoma. Assay used: immunoSEQ multiplex PCR; TCRdb lists only in-frame clones, some missing. The sample records some 140,000 clones, around nine tenths being singletons.

The sequencing used blood, collected from a patient whose treatment included radiotherapy and nephrectomy. V and J are TRBV11-1 and TRBJ2-1; TRBD2 agrees at 7 bases. This receptor was identified in a woman aged 50 to 65 with renal cell carcinoma. The CDR3 sequence: CASSLGLADNEQFF. CDR3 DNA: TGTGCCAGCAGCTTAGGGCTAGCGGACAATGAGCAGTTCTTC.